These 9 T cell receptor beta chains originate from one sample sequenced in a study of graft-versus-host responses after intestinal transplantation. Assay: immunoSEQ multiplex PCR; the TCRdb copy retains only in-frame clones and omits some. Among around 95,000 clones listed, about 90% were seen once. These receptors' targets are unknown. The sequences come from unstimulated CD4+ T cells sorted from spleen or lymph node cells, collected before transplant. These receptors all stem from a human donor who was the organ donor for an intestinal transplant.

The chain links TRBV2 to TRBJ1-5; D possibly corresponds to TRBD1 (5 bases). Germline assignment: CDR1 SNHLY and CDR2 FYNNEI. CDR3 length: 15 amino acids. V was pared by 6 bases and J by 0 bases, with 12 bases between. CDR3 sequence reads: CASRTDSYSNQPQHF. The DNA of the CDR3 is TGTGCCAGCAGGACCGACAGCTATAGCAATCAGCCCCAGCATTTT. Filled out from reference TRBV2 and TRBJ1-5, the complete variable domain reads EPEVTQTPSHQVTQMGQEVILRCVPISNHLYFYWYRQILGQKVEFLVSFYNNEISEKSEIFDDQFSVERPDGSNFTLKIRSTKLEDSAMYFCASRTDSYSNQPQHFGDGTRLSIL.

This chain connects TRBV25-1 to TRBJ2-5; 8 nucleotides align to TRBD2. The CDR3 runs 18 residues. Germline assignment: CDR1 MGHDK and CDR2 SYGVNS. V shed 6 bases and J 2 bases; nucleotides not matched to a gene: 17. CDR3 bases: TGTGCCAGCAGCCCGCCGCTCCGGGCTAGCGGGCTTCAAGAGACCCAGTACTTC. It is translated as CASSPPLRASGLQETQYF.

The chain has TRBV6-1 and TRBJ1-2; unclear D gene. With 4 bases removed from V and 2 bases from J, the gap between germline ends came to 5 bases. This CDR3 is 12 amino acids long. Germline V gene lookup returns CDR1 MNHNS and CDR2 SASEGT. The CDR3 here is CASSVENYGYTF. The CDR3 nucleotides are TGTGCCAGCAGTGTTGAGAACTATGGCTACACCTTC.

V gene TRBV7-2 combines with J gene TRBJ2-3; 8 bases line up with TRBD1. Germline trimming cut 2 bases from V and 2 bases from J; bases unmatched to any gene: 6. The CDR3 totals 16 residues. Per the germline V gene, CDR1 is SGHTA and CDR2 is FQGNSA. The CDR3 DNA follows: TGTGCCAGCAGCTTACGGACAGGGACCTACACAGATACGCAGTATTTT. It yields the protein CASSLRTGTYTDTQYF.

This rearrangement joins TRBV6-5 to TRBJ1-2; D may be TRBD1 (5 bases). Germline V gene sequence: CDR1 MNHEY, CDR2 SVGAGI. This CDR3 region has 15 residues. V lost 4 bases and J lost 2, with 14 bases in between. The CDR3 protein is CASSFEGRENYGYTF. In DNA form, the CDR3 reads TGTGCCAGCAGTTTTGAGGGGAGGGAGAACTATGGCTACACCTTC.

J is TRBJ2-2 and V is TRBV5-1; D ambiguous. Looked up from germline, CDR1 is SGHRS and CDR2 is YFSETQ. V was clipped by 4 bases and J by 2 bases, with 12 bases between them. This CDR3 contains 15 residues. In nucleotides, the CDR3 is TGCGCCAGCAGCCCGGGCGAAGTAAACACCGGGGAGCTGTTTTTT. It encodes CASSPGEVNTGELFF. Full variable domain (missing parts from reference TRBV5-1 and TRBJ2-2): KAGVTQTPRYLIKTRGQQVTLSCSPISGHRSVSWYQQTPGQGLQFLFEYFSETQRNKGNFPGRFSGRQFSNSRSEMNVSTLELGDSALYLCASSPGEVNTGELFFGEGSRLTVL.

The chain joins TRBV5-1 to TRBJ2-3; 8 bases agree with TRBD1. The CDR3 contains 16 residues. CDR1 is SGHRS and CDR2 is YFSETQ in the germline V gene. With V trimmed by 0 bases and J by 2 bases, 5 bases remained unmatched. The CDR3 sequence: CASSLARTGNTDTQYF. The CDR3, as DNA: TGCGCCAGCAGCTTGGCCCGGACAGGGAACACAGATACGCAGTATTTT.

The chain joins TRBV7-3 to TRBJ2-6; D remains unclear. CDR3 length: 13 residues. Deletions cut 5 bases from V and 6 bases from J, with 8 bases between. Looked up from germline, CDR1 is SGHTA and CDR2 is FQGTGA. In DNA, the CDR3 is TGTGCCAGCAGCGGAGCCCAGGCCAACGTCCTGACTTTC. Translation: CASSGAQANVLTF. Based on the CDR3 plus reference TRBV7-3 and TRBJ2-6, the full variable domain is GAGVSQTPSNKVTEKGKYVELRCDPISGHTALYWYRQSLGQGPEFLIYFQGTGAADDSGLPNDRFFAVRPEGSVSTLKIQRTERGDSAVYLCASSGAQANVLTFGAGSRLTVL.

The V and J genes are TRBV7-9 and TRBJ1-1; 10 bases are shared with TRBD1. The CDR3 is 16 residues long. Trimming at V came to 4 bases and at J to 1 base, leaving 6 bases not matched to a gene. The germline V gene has CDR1 SEHNR and CDR2 FQNEAQ (reference sequence). The CDR3 nucleotides read TGTGCCAGCAGCTCGAGACAGGGGGCGGAGAACACTGAAGCTTTCTTT. Protein sequence: CASSSRQGAENTEAFF.